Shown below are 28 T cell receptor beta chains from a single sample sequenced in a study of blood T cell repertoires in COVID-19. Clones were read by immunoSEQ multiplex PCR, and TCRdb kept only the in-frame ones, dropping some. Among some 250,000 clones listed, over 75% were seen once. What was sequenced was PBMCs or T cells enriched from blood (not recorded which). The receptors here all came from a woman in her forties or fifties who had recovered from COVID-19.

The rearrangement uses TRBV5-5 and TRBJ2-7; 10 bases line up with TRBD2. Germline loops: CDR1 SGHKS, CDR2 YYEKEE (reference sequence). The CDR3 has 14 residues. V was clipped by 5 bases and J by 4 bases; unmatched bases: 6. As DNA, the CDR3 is TGTGCCAGCAGGGTAGCGGGAGGAGCTTACGAGCAGTACTTC. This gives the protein CASRVAGGAYEQYF.

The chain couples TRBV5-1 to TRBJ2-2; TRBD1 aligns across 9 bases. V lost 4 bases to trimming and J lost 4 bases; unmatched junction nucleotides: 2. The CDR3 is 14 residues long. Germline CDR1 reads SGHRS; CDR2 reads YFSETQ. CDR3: CASSPTGGTGELFF. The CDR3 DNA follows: TGCGCCAGCAGCCCGACAGGGGGCACCGGGGAGCTGTTTTTT. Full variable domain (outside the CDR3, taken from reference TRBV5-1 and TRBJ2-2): KAGVTQTPRYLIKTRGQQVTLSCSPISGHRSVSWYQQTPGQGLQFLFEYFSETQRNKGNFPGRFSGRQFSNSRSEMNVSTLELGDSALYLCASSPTGGTGELFFGEGSRLTVL.

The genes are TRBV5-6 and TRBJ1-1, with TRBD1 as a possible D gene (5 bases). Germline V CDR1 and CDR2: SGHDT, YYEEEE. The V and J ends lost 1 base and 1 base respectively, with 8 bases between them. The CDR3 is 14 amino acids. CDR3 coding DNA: TGTGCCAGCAGCTTGACAGGACCGAACACTGAAGCTTTCTTT. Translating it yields CASSLTGPNTEAFF.

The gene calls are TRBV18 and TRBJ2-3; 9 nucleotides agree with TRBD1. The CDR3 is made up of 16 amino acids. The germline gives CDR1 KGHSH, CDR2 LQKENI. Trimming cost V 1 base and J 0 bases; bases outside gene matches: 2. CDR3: CASSPLGQGSTDTQYF. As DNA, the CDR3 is TGTGCCAGCTCACCACTTGGACAGGGGAGCACAGATACGCAGTATTTT. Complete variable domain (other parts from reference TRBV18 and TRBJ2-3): NAGVMQNPRHLVRRRGQEARLRCSPMKGHSHVYWYRQLPEEGLKFMVYLQKENIIDESGMPKERFSAEFPKEGPSILRIQQVVRGDSAAYFCASSPLGQGSTDTQYFGPGTRLTVL.

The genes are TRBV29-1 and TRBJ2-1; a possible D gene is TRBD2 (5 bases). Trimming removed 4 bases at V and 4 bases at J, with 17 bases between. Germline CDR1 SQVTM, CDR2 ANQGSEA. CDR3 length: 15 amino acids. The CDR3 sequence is CSVVRGSPFYNEQFF. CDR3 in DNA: TGCAGCGTTGTGCGAGGGAGCCCCTTTTACAATGAGCAGTTCTTC.

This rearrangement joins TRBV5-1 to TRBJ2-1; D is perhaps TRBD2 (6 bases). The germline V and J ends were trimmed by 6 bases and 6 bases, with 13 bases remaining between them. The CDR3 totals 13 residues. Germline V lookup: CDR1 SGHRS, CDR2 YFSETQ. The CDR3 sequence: CASNGGGPNEQFF. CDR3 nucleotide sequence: TGCGCCAGCAACGGCGGAGGGCCCAATGAGCAGTTCTTC.

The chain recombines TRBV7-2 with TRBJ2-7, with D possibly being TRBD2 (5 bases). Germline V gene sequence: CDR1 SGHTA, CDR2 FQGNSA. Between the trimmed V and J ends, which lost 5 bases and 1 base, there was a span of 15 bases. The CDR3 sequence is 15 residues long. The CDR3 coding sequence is TGTGCCAGCAGCGGCGTGGGAGTTGGGTCCTACGAGCAGTACTTC. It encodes CASSGVGVGSYEQYF.

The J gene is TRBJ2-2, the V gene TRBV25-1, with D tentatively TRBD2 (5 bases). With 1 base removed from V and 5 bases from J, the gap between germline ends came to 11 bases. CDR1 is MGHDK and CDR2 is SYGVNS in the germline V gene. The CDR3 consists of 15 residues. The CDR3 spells CASSESKRATGELFF. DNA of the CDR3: TGTGCCAGCAGTGAATCGAAGAGGGCGACCGGGGAGCTGTTTTTT.

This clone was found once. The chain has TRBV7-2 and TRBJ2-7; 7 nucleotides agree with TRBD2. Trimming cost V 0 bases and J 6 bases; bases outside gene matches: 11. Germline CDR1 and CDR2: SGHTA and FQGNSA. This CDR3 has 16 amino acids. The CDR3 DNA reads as TGTGCCAGCAGCTTAGCTTGGGGCGGGAGCGCGGGCGAGCAGTACTTC. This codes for CASSLAWGGSAGEQYF.

CDR3 in DNA: TGTGCCAGTAGTATCCGCGGGACAGAACCCTATGGCTACACCTTC. Protein sequence: CASSIRGTEPYGYTF. The V and J genes are TRBV19 and TRBJ1-2, with 7 positions matching TRBD1. The V and J ends lost 3 bases and 4 bases, in that order; junction bases with no gene match: 8. The V gene's germline CDR1 is LNHDA and CDR2 SQIVND (reference sequence). CDR3 length: 15 residues. Complete variable domain (other parts from reference TRBV19 and TRBJ1-2): DGGITQSPKYLFRKEGQNVTLSCEQNLNHDAMYWYRQDPGQGLRLIYYSQIVNDFQKGDIAEGYSVSREKKESFPLTVTSAQKNPTAFYLCASSIRGTEPYGYTFGSGTRLTVV.

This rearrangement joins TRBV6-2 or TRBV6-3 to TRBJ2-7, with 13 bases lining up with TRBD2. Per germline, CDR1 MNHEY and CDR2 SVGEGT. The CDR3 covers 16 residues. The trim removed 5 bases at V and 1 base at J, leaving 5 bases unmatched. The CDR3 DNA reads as TGTGCCAGCAGTCTCGGACTAGCGGGGGATTCCTACGAGCAGTACTTC. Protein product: CASSLGLAGDSYEQYF.

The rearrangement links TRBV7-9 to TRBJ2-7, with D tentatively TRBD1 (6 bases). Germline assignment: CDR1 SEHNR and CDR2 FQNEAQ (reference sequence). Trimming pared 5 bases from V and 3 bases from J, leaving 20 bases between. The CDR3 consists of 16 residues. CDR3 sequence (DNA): TGTGCCAGCAGCGCGTTTAAAGGGACACACAACTACGAGCAGTACTTC. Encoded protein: CASSAFKGTHNYEQYF. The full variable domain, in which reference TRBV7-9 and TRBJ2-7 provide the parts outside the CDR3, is DTGVSQNPRHKITKRGQNVTFRCDPISEHNRLYWYRQTLGQGPEFLTYFQNEAQLEKSRLLSDRFSAERPKGSFSTLEIQRTEQGDSAMYLCASSAFKGTHNYEQYFGPGTRLTVT.

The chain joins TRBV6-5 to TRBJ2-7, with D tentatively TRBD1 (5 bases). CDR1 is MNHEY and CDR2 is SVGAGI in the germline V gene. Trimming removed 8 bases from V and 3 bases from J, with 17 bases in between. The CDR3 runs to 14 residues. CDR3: CASFWAGSDYEQYF. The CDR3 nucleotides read TGTGCCAGCTTCTGGGCAGGGTCGGACTACGAGCAGTACTTC.

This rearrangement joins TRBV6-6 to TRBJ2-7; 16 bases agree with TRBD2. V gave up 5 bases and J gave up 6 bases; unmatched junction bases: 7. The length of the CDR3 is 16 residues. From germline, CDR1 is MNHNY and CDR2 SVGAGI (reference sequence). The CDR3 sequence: CASSRGGLAGGPEQYF. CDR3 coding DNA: TGTGCCAGCAGTCGAGGGGGACTAGCGGGAGGGCCCGAGCAGTACTTC.

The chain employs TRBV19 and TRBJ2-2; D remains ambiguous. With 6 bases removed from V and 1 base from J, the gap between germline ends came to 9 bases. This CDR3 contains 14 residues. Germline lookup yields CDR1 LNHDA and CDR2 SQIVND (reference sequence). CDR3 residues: CASRWQENTGELFF. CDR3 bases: TGTGCCAGTAGGTGGCAGGAGAACACCGGGGAGCTGTTTTTT.

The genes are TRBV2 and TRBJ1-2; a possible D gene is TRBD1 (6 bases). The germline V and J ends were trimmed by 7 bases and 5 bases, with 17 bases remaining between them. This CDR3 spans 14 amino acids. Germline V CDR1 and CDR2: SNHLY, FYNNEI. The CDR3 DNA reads TGTGCCAGCAACCTACAGGGTTTTATGTATGGCTACACCTTC. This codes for CASNLQGFMYGYTF.

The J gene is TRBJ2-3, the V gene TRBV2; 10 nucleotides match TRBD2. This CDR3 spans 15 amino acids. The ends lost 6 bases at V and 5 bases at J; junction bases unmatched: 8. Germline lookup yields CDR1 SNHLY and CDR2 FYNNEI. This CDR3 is CASRLLAGRGDTQYF. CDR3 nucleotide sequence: TGTGCCAGCAGATTACTAGCGGGGAGGGGAGATACGCAGTATTTT.

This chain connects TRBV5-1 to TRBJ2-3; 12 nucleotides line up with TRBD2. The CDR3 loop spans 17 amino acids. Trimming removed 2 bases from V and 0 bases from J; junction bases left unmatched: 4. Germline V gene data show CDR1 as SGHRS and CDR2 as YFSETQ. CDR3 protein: CASSFLAGGHSTDTQYF. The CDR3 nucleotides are TGCGCCAGCAGCTTTCTAGCGGGAGGGCATAGCACAGATACGCAGTATTTT.

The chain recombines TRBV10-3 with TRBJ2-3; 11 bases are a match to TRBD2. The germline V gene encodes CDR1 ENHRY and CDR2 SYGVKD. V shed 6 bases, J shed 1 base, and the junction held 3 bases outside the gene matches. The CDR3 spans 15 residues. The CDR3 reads CAIRFSGGGTDTQYF. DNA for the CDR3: TGTGCCATCAGGTTTAGCGGGGGGGGCACAGATACGCAGTATTTT.

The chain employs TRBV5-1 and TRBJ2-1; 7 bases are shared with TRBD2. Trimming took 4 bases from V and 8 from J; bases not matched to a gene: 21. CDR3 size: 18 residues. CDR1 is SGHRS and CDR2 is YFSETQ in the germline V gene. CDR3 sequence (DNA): TGCGCCAGCAGCAAAATACCGCCCGGGGCTAGCGGTTGGGATGAGCAGTTCTTC. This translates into CASSKIPPGASGWDEQFF.

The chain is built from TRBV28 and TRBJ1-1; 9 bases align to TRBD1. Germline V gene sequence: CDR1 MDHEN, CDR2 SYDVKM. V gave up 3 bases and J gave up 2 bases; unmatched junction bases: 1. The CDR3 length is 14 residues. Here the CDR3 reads CASSLTGGNTEAFF. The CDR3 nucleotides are TGTGCCAGCAGTTTGACAGGGGGTAACACTGAAGCTTTCTTT.

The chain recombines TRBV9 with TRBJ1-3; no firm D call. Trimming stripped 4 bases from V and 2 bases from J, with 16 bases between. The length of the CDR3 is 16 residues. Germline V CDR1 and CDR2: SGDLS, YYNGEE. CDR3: CASSPIEGSAGNTIYF. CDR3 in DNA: TGTGCCAGCAGCCCGATCGAGGGATCTGCTGGAAACACCATATATTTT. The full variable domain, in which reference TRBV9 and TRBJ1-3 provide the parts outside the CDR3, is DSGVTQTPKHLITATGQRVTLRCSPRSGDLSVYWYQQSLDQGLQFLIQYYNGEERAKGNILERFSAQQFPDLHSELNLSSLELGDSALYFCASSPIEGSAGNTIYFGEGSWLTVV.

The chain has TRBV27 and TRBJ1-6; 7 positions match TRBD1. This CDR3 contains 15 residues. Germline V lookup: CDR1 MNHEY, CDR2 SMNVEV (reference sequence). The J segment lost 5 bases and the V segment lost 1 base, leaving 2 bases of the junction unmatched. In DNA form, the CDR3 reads TGTGCCAGCAGTTTATGGGGACAGAATAATTCACCCCTCCACTTT. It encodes CASSLWGQNNSPLHF.

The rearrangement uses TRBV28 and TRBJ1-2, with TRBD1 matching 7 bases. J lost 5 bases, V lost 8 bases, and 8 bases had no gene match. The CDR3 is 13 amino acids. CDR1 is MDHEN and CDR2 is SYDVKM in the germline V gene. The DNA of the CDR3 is TGTGCCAGCCTTGGGGGCAGGGGGTATGGCTACACCTTC. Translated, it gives CASLGGRGYGYTF.

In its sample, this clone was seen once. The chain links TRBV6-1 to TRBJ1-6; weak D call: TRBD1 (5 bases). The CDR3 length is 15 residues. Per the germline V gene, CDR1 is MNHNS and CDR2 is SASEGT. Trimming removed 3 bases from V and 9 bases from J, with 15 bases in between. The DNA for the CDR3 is TGTGCCAGCAGTGAGAGGGGAGGGGTGGGTTCACCCCTCCACTTT. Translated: CASSERGGVGSPLHF.

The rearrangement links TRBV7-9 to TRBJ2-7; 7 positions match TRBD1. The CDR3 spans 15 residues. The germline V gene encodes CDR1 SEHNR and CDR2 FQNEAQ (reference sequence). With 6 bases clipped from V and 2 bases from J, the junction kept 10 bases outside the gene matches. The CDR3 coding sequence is TGTGCCAGCAGTCGCACCGGGACAGAGACCTACGAGCAGTACTTC. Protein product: CASSRTGTETYEQYF.

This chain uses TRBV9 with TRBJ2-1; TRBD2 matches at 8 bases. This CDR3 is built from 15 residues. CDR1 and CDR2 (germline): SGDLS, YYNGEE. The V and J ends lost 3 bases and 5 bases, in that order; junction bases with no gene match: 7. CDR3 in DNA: TGTGCCAGCAGCGCCTCCGGGACTAGGAACAATGAGCAGTTCTTC. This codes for CASSASGTRNNEQFF.

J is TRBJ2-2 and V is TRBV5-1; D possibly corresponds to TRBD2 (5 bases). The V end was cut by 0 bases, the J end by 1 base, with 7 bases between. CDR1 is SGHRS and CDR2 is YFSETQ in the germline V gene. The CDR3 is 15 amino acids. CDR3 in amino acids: CASSLVEGNTGELFF. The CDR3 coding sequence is TGCGCCAGCAGCTTGGTCGAGGGGAACACCGGGGAGCTGTTTTTT.